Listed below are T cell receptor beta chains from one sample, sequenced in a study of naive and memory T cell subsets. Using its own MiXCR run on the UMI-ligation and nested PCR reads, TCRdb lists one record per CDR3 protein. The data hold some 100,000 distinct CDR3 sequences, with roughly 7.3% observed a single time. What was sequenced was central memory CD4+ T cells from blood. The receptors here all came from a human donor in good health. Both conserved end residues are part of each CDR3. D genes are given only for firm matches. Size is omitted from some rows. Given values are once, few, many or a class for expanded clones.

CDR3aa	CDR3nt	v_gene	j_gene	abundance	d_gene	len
CASTLVGYDTQYF	TGTGCCAGCACGCTAGTGGGTTACGATACGCAGTATTTT	TRBV2	TRBJ2-3	many	.	13
CASSVGPSGRDNEQFF	TGTGCCAGCAGCGTAGGTCCTAGCGGGAGAGACAATGAGCAGTTCTTC	TRBV9	TRBJ2-1	.	TRBD2	16
CASSLEAEKYEQYF	TGTGCCAGCAGCTTAGAAGCGGAAAAGTACGAGCAGTACTTC	TRBV7-9	TRBJ2-7	many	.	14
CASSLTSTGLAFF	TGTGCCAGCAGCTTAACCTCGACAGGGCTAGCTTTCTTT	TRBV7-3	TRBJ1-1	few	TRBD1	13
CSGWTGRETQYF	TGCAGCGGCTGGACAGGGCGAGAGACCCAGTACTTC	TRBV29-1	TRBJ2-5	many	TRBD1	12
CASSQGEGLRNTQYF	TGTGCCAGCAGCCAAGGTGAGGGTCTGAGGAATACGCAGTATTTT	TRBV3-1	TRBJ2-3	many	.	15
CASKTTSGLNTGELFF	TGTGCCAGCAAGACAACTTCGGGACTGAACACCGGGGAGCTGTTTTTT	TRBV12-3/TRBV12-4	TRBJ2-2	many	.	16
CASSQTGKKDSYGYTF	TGTGCCAGCAGCCAAACGGGAAAAAAGGACAGCTATGGCTACACCTTC	TRBV14	TRBJ1-2	.	.	16
CSALSRPGVDNEQFF	TGCAGCGCACTTTCCCGCCCCGGAGTGGACAATGAGCAGTTCTTC	TRBV29-1	TRBJ2-1	many	.	15
CASNPTGLNTEAFF	TGTGCCAGTAACCCGACAGGGCTGAACACTGAAGCTTTCTTT	TRBV19	TRBJ1-1	.	TRBD1	14
CSARRGGGSTDTQYF	TGCAGTGCTAGAAGGGGCGGGGGAAGCACAGATACGCAGTATTTT	TRBV20-1	TRBJ2-3	many	TRBD2	15
CATSRVSIPDTQYF	TGTGCCACCAGCAGAGTCAGTATCCCAGATACGCAGTATTTT	TRBV15	TRBJ2-3	few	.	14
CASSPPAGRDGELFF	TGTGCCAGCTCACCACCGGCGGGCCGGGACGGGGAGCTGTTTTTT	TRBV18	TRBJ2-2	many	.	15
CASSSGGSYNEQFF	TGTGCCAGCAGTTCGGGAGGTTCCTACAATGAGCAGTTCTTC	TRBV27	TRBJ2-1	many	TRBD2	14
CASSLGQSGANVLTF	TGTGCCAGCAGCTTAGGGCAATCTGGGGCCAACGTCCTGACTTTC	TRBV7-2	TRBJ2-6	few	.	15
CASSRTVYGELFF	TGTGCCAGCAGCCGAACGGTTTACGGGGAGCTGTTTTTT	TRBV7-2	TRBJ2-2	.	.	13
CSVGGNMNTEAFF	TGCAGCGTTGGTGGCAACATGAACACTGAAGCTTTCTTT	TRBV29-1	TRBJ1-1	many	.	13
CASSSQGRNSNQPQHF	TGTGCCAGTAGCTCCCAGGGACGGAATAGCAATCAGCCCCAGCATTTT	TRBV19	TRBJ1-5	many	.	16
CASSSHRDQPQHF	TGTGCCAGCAGCTCACACAGGGATCAGCCCCAGCATTTT	TRBV7-9	TRBJ1-5	few	.	13
CASTLNPLRGNSNQPQHF	TGTGCCAGCACTCTCAATCCCTTAAGGGGGAACAGCAATCAGCCCCAGCATTTT	TRBV2	TRBJ1-5	once	.	18
CASSLSLSTGVETQYF	TGTGCCAGCAGCTTGTCTTTAAGTACAGGGGTCGAGACCCAGTACTTC	TRBV7-2	TRBJ2-5	many	TRBD1	16
CASSLGQPTNSPLHF	TGTGCCAGCAGCTTGGGACAGCCGACCAATTCACCCCTCCACTTT	TRBV5-4	TRBJ1-6	.	.	15
CASSLRTDYNSPLHF	TGTGCCAGCAGTTTACGGACAGACTACAATTCACCCCTCCACTTT	TRBV27	TRBJ1-6	few	.	15
CSARDSPHSYEQYF	TGCAGTGCTAGAGACAGTCCTCACTCCTACGAGCAGTACTTC	TRBV20-1	TRBJ2-7	many	.	14